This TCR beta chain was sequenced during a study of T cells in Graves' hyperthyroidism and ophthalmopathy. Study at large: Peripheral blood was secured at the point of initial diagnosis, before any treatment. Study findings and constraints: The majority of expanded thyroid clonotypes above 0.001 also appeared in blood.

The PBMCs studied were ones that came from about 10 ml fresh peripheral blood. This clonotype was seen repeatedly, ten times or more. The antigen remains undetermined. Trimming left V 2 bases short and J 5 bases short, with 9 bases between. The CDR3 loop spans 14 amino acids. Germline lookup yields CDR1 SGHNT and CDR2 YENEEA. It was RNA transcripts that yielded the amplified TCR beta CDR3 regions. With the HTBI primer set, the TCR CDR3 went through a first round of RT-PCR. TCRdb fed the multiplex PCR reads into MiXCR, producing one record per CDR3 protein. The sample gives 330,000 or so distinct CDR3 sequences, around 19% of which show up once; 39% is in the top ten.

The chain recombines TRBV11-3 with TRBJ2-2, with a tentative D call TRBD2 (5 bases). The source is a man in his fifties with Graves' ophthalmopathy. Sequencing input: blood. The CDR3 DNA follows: TGTGCCAGCAGCTTAACTAGTCCTACCGGGGAGCTGTTTTTT. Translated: CASSLTSPTGELFF. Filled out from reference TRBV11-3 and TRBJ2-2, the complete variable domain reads EAGVVQSPRYKIIEKKQPVAFWCNPISGHNTLYWYLQNLGQGPELLIRYENEEAVDDSQLPKDRFSAERLKGVDSTLKIQPAELGDSAVYLCASSLTSPTGELFFGEGSRLTVL.